The rows below give T cell receptor beta chains drawn from one sample of a study of liver allograft versus peripheral blood T cells. MiXCR was run by TCRdb on the reads, yielding one entry per CDR3 protein. The table has 9,000 to 10,000 distinct CDR3 sequences, approximately 17% seen once. The receptors come from a human patient who had a liver transplant. The graft donor may account for some of the T cells. Both conserved end residues are part of each CDR3.

J gene,V gene,CDR3 protein
TRBJ2-5,TRBV19,CASSIGSSGGNQYF
TRBJ1-1,TRBV6-2/TRBV6-3,CASSLFLRQTAFF
TRBJ2-7,TRBV6-2/TRBV6-3,CASSPRGFSYEQYF
TRBJ2-7,TRBV7-2,CATRAAYEQYF
TRBJ1-2,TRBV5-4,CASSLGGIAYGYTF
TRBJ1-1,TRBV29-1,CSVGLGLNTEAFF
TRBJ2-7,TRBV6-5,CASRETSGGSYEQYF
TRBJ2-7,TRBV28,CASTRTLGGQQYF
TRBJ1-3,TRBV19,CASSSGSGNTIYF
TRBJ2-5,TRBV7-2,CASSLQGAGETQYF
TRBJ1-6,TRBV12-3/TRBV12-4,CASSLRVYNSPLHF
TRBJ2-7,TRBV6-2/TRBV6-3,CASSYQGQFGEQYF
TRBJ1-5,TRBV19,CASSSGTGPYSNQPQHF
TRBJ2-2,TRBV5-1,CASSLSPGATGELFF
TRBJ2-1,TRBV27,CASSPSRGYNEQFF
TRBJ1-5,TRBV19,CASSPATGNQPQHF
TRBJ2-1,TRBV15,CATSIASGTGNNEQFF
TRBJ2-5,TRBV6-5,CASSLGPSQETQYF
TRBJ1-6,TRBV6-5,CASSLTHGASNSPLHF
TRBJ2-5,TRBV6-5,CASSGPTPLETQYF
TRBJ1-2,TRBV6-1,CASSEEETGSGYTF
TRBJ1-5,TRBV6-1,CATILWTVNSNQPQHF